By share of the sample, the clone carrying this T cell receptor (beta chain) is medium-sized. The antigen is undetermined. The TCR library protocol was used to attach unique molecular identifiers. These identifiers were attached to individual cDNA molecules. TCRdb itself ran the 5' RACE reads through MiXCR, one entry per CDR3 protein. The sample consists of about 22,000 distinct CDR3 sequences, 3% to 4% of them appearing once. This entry comes from a study of early T cells in non-severe SARS-CoV-2 infection. The overall study: Sequencing of bulk RNA from unsorted whole blood was done, without chain pairing.

Overall study results and limits: The VDJdb matching leaned toward anti-spike CD8 responses and overlooked private and CD4 specificities.

The CDR3 totals 13 residues. J lost 4 bases, V lost 8 bases, and 8 bases had no gene match. Germline loops: CDR1 MNHNS, CDR2 SASEGT. This chain joins TRBV6-1 and TRBJ2-7, with 7 nucleotides matching TRBD1. The sequence came from an adult who was a healthcare worker with PCR-confirmed SARS-CoV-2 infection or an uninfected control (not recorded which). Sample: whole blood. As DNA, the CDR3 is TGTGCCAGCGGACGACAGGGAAAGTACGAGCAGTACTTC. This translates into CASGRQGKYEQYF.